A single sample gave rise to the 32 T cell receptor beta chains below, sequenced in a study of identical twins (TCRdb year 2016). The method behind the library was 5' RACE. Sequencing took place on an Illumina HiSeq 2000. TCRdb cleaned the public reads at Q25 with fastp, built clones with MiXCR and kept in-frame beta chains. CDR3 protein sequences are deduplicated, and each keeps its most common genes and DNA. This sample holds some 710,000 distinct CDR3 sequences; approximately 6.1% were observed only once. The ten biggest clones cover 1.5% to 2% of the sample. Sequenced input: naive T cells sorted from blood. The sample's cell subset or site, from its label and the paper: cells isolated with a human naive T-cell isolation kit. The origin of the receptors is a man between 18 and 29 years old in good health.

V gene TRBV30 combines with J gene TRBJ1-4; D uncertain. The V and J ends lost 8 bases and 3 bases respectively, with 13 bases between them. Germline V gives CDR1 GTSNPN, CDR2 SVGIG (reference sequence). The CDR3 loop spans 13 amino acids. CDR3 coding DNA: TGTGCCGGTGTGTCGGGATCTAATGAAAAACTGTTTTTT. This translates into CAGVSGSNEKLFF.

Many counts were recorded for this clonotype. The V gene is TRBV29-1, the J gene TRBJ2-7; 9 bases map to TRBD2. The CDR3 covers 13 residues. Germline V gene data show CDR1 as SQVTM and CDR2 as ANQGSEA. V dropped 6 bases and J dropped 3; count of bases not matched to a gene: 6. CDR3 sequence reads: CSVCLAGSYEQYF. In DNA form, the CDR3 reads TGCAGCGTGTGCCTAGCGGGAAGCTACGAGCAGTACTTC.

This chain uses TRBV7-9 with TRBJ1-5; D gene ambiguous. The germline gives CDR1 SEHNR, CDR2 FQNEAQ (reference sequence). Deletions cut 5 bases from V and 3 bases from J, with 14 bases between. This CDR3 is 15 amino acids long. The CDR3 bases are TGTGCCAGCAGCAAACTAGAGGAGACCAATCAGCCCCAGCATTTT. Translation gives CASSKLEETNQPQHF.

Only a few counts were recorded for this clonotype. The CDR3 is CASSLIVGRGSYEQYF. CDR3 coding DNA: TGTGCCAGCAGTTTAATAGTGGGGAGAGGCTCCTACGAGCAGTACTTC. This chain uses TRBV12-3 or TRBV12-4 with TRBJ2-7; D perhaps matches TRBD2 (5 bases). The CDR3 consists of 16 residues. Trimming stripped 2 bases from V and 0 bases from J, with 14 bases between.

The V call is TRBV5-1, the J call TRBJ2-1, with D perhaps TRBD1 (5 bases). Trimming took off 1 base at V and 5 bases at J, with 10 bases between the two ends. Germline loops: CDR1 SGHRS, CDR2 YFSETQ. CDR3 length equals 14 residues. CDR3 protein: CASSLNTGNNEQFF. CDR3 DNA: TGCGCCAGCAGCTTGAACACAGGTAACAATGAGCAGTTCTTC.

Worth noting for this clonotype: Being one base from a much bigger clone, this may be a read error. The CDR3 carries no conserved terminal phenylalanine or tryptophan, so it likely arises from a read error. The chain employs TRBV29-1 and TRBJ2-2, with D uncertain. Germline V gene lookup returns CDR1 SQVTM and CDR2 ANQGSEA. V lost 7 bases, J lost 5 bases, and 11 bases lay in between. The CDR3 spans 12 residues. This CDR3 reads CSALGATGELFV. For the CDR3, the DNA is TGCAGCGCTCTTGGCGCAACCGGGGAGCTGTTTGTT.

V usage is TRBV6-1 and J usage is TRBJ2-4; D is unclear. This CDR3 contains 13 residues. The ends were cut back, 7 bases at V and 0 bases at J, with 7 bases in the middle. Germline V CDR1 and CDR2: MNHNS, SASEGT. The CDR3 spells CASKGIAKNIQYF. CDR3 DNA: TGTGCCAGCAAGGGTATAGCCAAAAACATTCAGTACTTC.

The table lists this clonotype with many counts. V and J are TRBV11-2 and TRBJ2-2; 8 bases agree with TRBD2. This CDR3 spans 16 amino acids. The germline V gene encodes CDR1 SGHAT and CDR2 FQNNGV. V gave up 5 bases and J gave up 1 base; unmatched junction bases: 6. DNA of the CDR3: TGTGCCAGCAGCCTATTGGGACTAGGGAACACCGGGGAGCTGTTTTTT. Translated, it gives CASSLLGLGNTGELFF.

This clonotype was picked up a small number of times. J is TRBJ1-5 and V is TRBV4-1, with D possibly being TRBD1 (5 bases). Germline V gene data show CDR1 as MGHRA and CDR2 as YSYEKL. The CDR3 extends over 17 amino acids. With 0 bases removed from V and 1 base from J, the gap between germline ends came to 13 bases. CDR3 DNA: TGCGCCAGCAGCCAAGATAACGCAGGGACCAGCAATCAGCCCCAGCATTTT. This sequence encodes CASSQDNAGTSNQPQHF.

This clonotype came up many times. J is TRBJ2-1 and V is TRBV29-1; 9 bases line up with TRBD2. CDR3 size: 16 residues. The germline CDR1 and CDR2 sequences are SQVTM and ANQGSEA. The V gene end was trimmed by 5 bases and the J gene end by 1 base; junction bases not matched to a gene: 9. The CDR3: CSVSFRLAGSYNEQFF. CDR3 DNA sequence: TGCAGCGTTTCCTTTAGGCTAGCGGGATCCTACAATGAGCAGTTCTTC.

This clonotype turned up a few times. The chain joins TRBV11-3 to TRBJ2-2; no reliable D call. V lost 2 bases, J lost 3 bases, and 10 bases lay in between. This CDR3 comprises 15 residues. The germline V gene has CDR1 SGHNT and CDR2 YENEEA. The CDR3 is CASSLLGEDTGELFF. CDR3 nucleotides: TGTGCCAGCAGCTTATTGGGTGAGGACACCGGGGAGCTGTTTTTT.

This clonotype showed up many times. The chain has TRBV10-2 and TRBJ1-1, with D hard to call. The CDR3 sequence is 13 residues long. CDR1 and CDR2 from the germline V gene are WSHSY and SAAADI. V was pared by 8 bases and J by 0 bases, with 10 bases between. The CDR3 nucleotides read TGCGCCAGCCGAAAGAAACTGAACACTGAAGCTTTCTTT. Translated: CASRKKLNTEAFF.

The rearrangement links TRBV25-1 to TRBJ1-2, with TRBD1 identical over 8 bases. The CDR3 has 16 amino acids. CDR1 is MGHDK and CDR2 is SYGVNS in the germline V gene. V lost 4 bases, J lost 6 bases, and 13 bases stayed unmatched. The CDR3 loop is CASSVPLPGTGDGYTF. DNA for the CDR3: TGTGCCAGCAGTGTGCCCCTCCCCGGGACAGGAGATGGCTACACCTTC.

This clonotype was seen ten or more times. The chain employs TRBV12-3 or TRBV12-4 and TRBJ1-6; no reliable D call. The ends were cut back, 5 bases at V and 7 bases at J, with 3 bases in the middle. The CDR3 length is 11 residues. The CDR3 reads CASSMNSPLHF. Here the CDR3 DNA reads TGTGCCAGCAGTATGAATTCACCCCTCCACTTT.

This clonotype was seen ten or more times. The chain links TRBV20-1 to TRBJ1-5; 9 bases line up with TRBD1. J lost 6 bases, V lost 4 bases, and 4 bases had no gene match. CDR1 is DFQATT, CDR2 SNEGSKA, per germline (reference sequence). The length of the CDR3 is 13 residues. The CDR3 loop reads CSAKGQGGQPQHF. In DNA, the CDR3 is TGCAGTGCTAAGGGACAGGGTGGTCAGCCCCAGCATTTT.

This clonotype was recorded many times. J is TRBJ2-1 and V is TRBV20-1; TRBD2 might be the D (6 bases). There are 13 residues in the CDR3. Germline CDR1 is DFQATT and CDR2 is SNEGSKA (reference sequence). V lost 5 bases, J lost 0 bases, and 8 bases lay in between. The CDR3 spells CSAYGSSYNEQFF. The CDR3 DNA follows: TGCAGTGCTTACGGGAGCTCCTACAATGAGCAGTTCTTC.

This CDR3 is CSARGGPHYEQYF. CDR3 bases: TGCAGTGCTAGGGGCGGGCCACACTACGAGCAGTACTTC. The chain joins TRBV20-1 to TRBJ2-7; a weak D match, TRBD2 (5 bases). V lost 3 bases to trimming and J lost 3 bases, with 12 bases between them. CDR3 length: 13 residues. Looked up from germline, CDR1 is DFQATT and CDR2 is SNEGSKA (reference sequence).

This clonotype occurred a few times. The chain combines TRBV5-4 with TRBJ2-1; 16 nucleotides align to TRBD2. The CDR3 contains 19 residues. Germline assignment: CDR1 SGHNT and CDR2 YYREEE (reference sequence). The J segment lost 10 bases and the V segment lost 3 bases, leaving 16 bases of the junction unmatched. In DNA, the CDR3 is TGTGCCAGCAGCTCTAACCCCGCCGGGACTAGCGGGAGGGCCCGGGAGCAGTTCTTC. Its translation is CASSSNPAGTSGRAREQFF.

V gene TRBV7-8 combines with J gene TRBJ1-2; TRBD1 matches at 8 bases. Germline-derived CDR1 and CDR2 are SGHVS and FQNEAQ. Losses at the gene ends were 3 bases for V and 8 bases for J; bases not matched to a gene: 5. The CDR3 loop spans 13 amino acids. The chain's CDR3 is CASSLTGVTGYTF. CDR3 nucleotides: TGTGCCAGCAGCTTGACAGGGGTTACGGGCTACACCTTC.

Concerning this clonotype: As the CDR3 is not closed by the conserved phenylalanine or tryptophan, this likely results from a read error. The DNA of the CDR3 is TGCAGCGTTGAAATTGGGGGAAAGGCAGATACGCAGTATTAT. This sequence encodes CSVEIGGKADTQYY. The V and J genes are TRBV29-1 and TRBJ2-3; tentatively, D is TRBD1 or TRBD2 (5 bases each). Trimming cost V 2 bases and J 4 bases, with 13 bases left between them. The germline V gene has CDR1 SQVTM and CDR2 ANQGSEA. The CDR3 is 14 residues long.

The table lists this clonotype with a few counts. The rearrangement links TRBV11-3 to TRBJ2-2, with TRBD1 matching 8 bases. CDR1 is SGHNT, CDR2 YENEEA, per germline. This CDR3 spans 16 amino acids. The trim removed 5 bases at V and 0 bases at J, leaving 5 bases unmatched. CDR3 in amino acids: CASSPRDRSNTGELFF. In nucleotides, the CDR3 is TGTGCCAGCAGCCCACGGGACAGGTCGAACACCGGGGAGCTGTTTTTT.

This chain connects TRBV6-2 or TRBV6-3 to TRBJ2-7; unclear D gene. The CDR3 covers 13 residues. Germline loops: CDR1 MNHEY, CDR2 SVGEGT. V lost 0 bases, J lost 7 bases, and 10 bases lay in between. CDR3 amino acids: CASSYSGPREQYF. In DNA, the CDR3 is TGTGCCAGCAGTTACTCGGGCCCCCGGGAGCAGTACTTC.

This clonotype was seen a few times. The chain uses TRBV5-5 and TRBJ2-1, with D possibly TRBD1 on 6 matching bases. CDR3 length: 13 amino acids. V lost 7 bases and J 8 bases, leaving 16 bases between the germline ends. Per the germline V gene, CDR1 is SGHKS and CDR2 is YYEKEE (reference sequence). CDR3 coding DNA: TGTGCCAGCGCCCCAGGGGCTAAGGATGAGCAGTTCTTC. Residues: CASAPGAKDEQFF.

This clonotype was detected ten times or more. This chain connects TRBV6-1 to TRBJ2-5; D is unclear. This CDR3 comprises 17 residues. Per germline, CDR1 MNHNS and CDR2 SASEGT. Trimming removed 6 bases from V and 0 bases from J, with 20 bases in between. CDR3 sequence reads: CASRPDPDVAYQETQYF. The CDR3 region has the DNA TGTGCCAGCAGGCCGGACCCCGACGTGGCGTACCAAGAGACCCAGTACTTC.

This clonotype has just a few counts. This sequence may be a read error, since a much larger clone differs from it by one base. This chain joins TRBV12-3 or TRBV12-4 and TRBJ2-1; D is unclear. V was pared by 3 bases and J by 8 bases, with 5 bases between. The CDR3 is 11 amino acids. CDR3: CASSFNHEQFF. The DNA for the CDR3 is TGTGCCAGCAGTTTTAACCATGAGCAGTTCTTC.

This clonotype was counted many times. The chain uses TRBV5-1 and TRBJ2-1, with TRBD2 identical over 8 bases. The J segment lost 9 bases and the V segment lost 4 bases, leaving 15 bases of the junction unmatched. The germline CDR1 and CDR2 sequences are SGHRS and YFSETQ. This CDR3 is 16 amino acids long. The CDR3 protein is CASSEMTGTSYAEQFF. As DNA, the CDR3 is TGCGCCAGCAGCGAGATGACTGGGACTAGTTATGCTGAGCAGTTCTTC.

The table lists this clonotype with many counts. The chain employs TRBV20-1 and TRBJ2-5; 8 bases align to TRBD2. Germline CDR1 is DFQATT and CDR2 is SNEGSKA (reference sequence). This CDR3 comprises 15 residues. V lost 6 bases and J lost 4; bases outside the gene matches: 13. CDR3 nucleotides: TGCAGTGCCCCCCGGGGTAGCGGGAAGGGAGAGACCCAGTACTTC. Amino acids: CSAPRGSGKGETQYF.

The table lists this clonotype with many counts. The V and J genes are TRBV12-3 or TRBV12-4 and TRBJ2-1; 11 bases fit TRBD2. V lost 6 bases, J lost 10 bases, and 11 bases stayed unmatched. The CDR3 runs to 15 residues. CDR3 loop: CASSPTSGMAGEQFF. DNA for the CDR3: TGTGCCAGCAGCCCGACTAGCGGGATGGCTGGGGAGCAGTTCTTC.

In this sample, this clonotype turned up many times. V is TRBV29-1 and J is TRBJ2-2; D may be TRBD1 (5 bases). This CDR3 has 14 amino acids. The V gene's germline CDR1 is SQVTM and CDR2 ANQGSEA. V was trimmed by 3 bases and J by 1 base, leaving 9 bases between them. CDR3 nucleotides: TGCAGCGTTGATAGGGGATGGAACACCGGGGAGCTGTTTTTT. As protein: CSVDRGWNTGELFF.

There are many counts of this clonotype. Here the CDR3 reads CASGNRTLSYEQYV. The CDR3 DNA sequence: TGCGCCAGCGGGAACAGGACTCTTTCCTACGAGCAGTACGTC. This chain links TRBV5-1 with TRBJ2-7, with D perhaps assigned TRBD1 or TRBD2 (5 bases each). The CDR3 has 14 amino acids. Germline V gives CDR1 SGHRS, CDR2 YFSETQ. Trimming shortened V by 7 bases and J by 1 base, and 15 bases separated the two germline ends.

This clonotype was observed a handful of times. This chain connects TRBV5-1 to TRBJ1-2, with no clear D. The germline V gene encodes CDR1 SGHRS and CDR2 YFSETQ. CDR3 length equals 16 residues. With 4 bases removed from V and 4 bases from J, the gap between germline ends came to 20 bases. DNA for the CDR3: TGCGCCAGCAGCCCCTACCTCAGTCAGGCGAGCTATGGCTACACCTTC. It specifies CASSPYLSQASYGYTF. The whole variable domain, remainder taken from reference TRBV5-1 and TRBJ1-2, is KAGVTQTPRYLIKTRGQQVTLSCSPISGHRSVSWYQQTPGQGLQFLFEYFSETQRNKGNFPGRFSGRQFSNSRSEMNVSTLELGDSALYLCASSPYLSQASYGYTFGSGTRLTVV.

Only a few counts were recorded for this clonotype. The chain employs TRBV28 and TRBJ2-2; 7 bases fit TRBD2. The CDR3 is 13 amino acids. Losses at the gene ends were 6 bases for V and 6 bases for J; bases not matched to a gene: 4. Per the germline V gene, CDR1 is MDHEN and CDR2 is SYDVKM. The DNA for the CDR3 is TGTGCCAGCAGACTTCTAGCGGCCGGGGAGCTGTTTTTT. Translating it yields CASRLLAAGELFF.